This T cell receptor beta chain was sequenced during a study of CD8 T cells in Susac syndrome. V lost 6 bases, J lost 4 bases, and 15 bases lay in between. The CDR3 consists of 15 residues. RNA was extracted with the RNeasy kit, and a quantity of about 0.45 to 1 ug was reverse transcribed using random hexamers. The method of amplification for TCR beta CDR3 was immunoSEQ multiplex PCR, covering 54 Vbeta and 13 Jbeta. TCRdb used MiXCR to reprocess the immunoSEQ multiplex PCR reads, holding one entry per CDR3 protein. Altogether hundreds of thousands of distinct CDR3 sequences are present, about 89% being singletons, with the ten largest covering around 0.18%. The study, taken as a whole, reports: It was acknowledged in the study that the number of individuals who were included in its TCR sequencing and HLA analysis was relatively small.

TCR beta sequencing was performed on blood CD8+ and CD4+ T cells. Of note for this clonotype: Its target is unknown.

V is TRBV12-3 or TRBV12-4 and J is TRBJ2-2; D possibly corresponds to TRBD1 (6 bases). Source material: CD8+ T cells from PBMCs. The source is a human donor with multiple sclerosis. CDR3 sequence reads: CASRPRTDVTGELFF. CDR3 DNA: TGTGCCAGCAGACCCAGGACAGACGTCACCGGGGAGCTGTTTTTT.